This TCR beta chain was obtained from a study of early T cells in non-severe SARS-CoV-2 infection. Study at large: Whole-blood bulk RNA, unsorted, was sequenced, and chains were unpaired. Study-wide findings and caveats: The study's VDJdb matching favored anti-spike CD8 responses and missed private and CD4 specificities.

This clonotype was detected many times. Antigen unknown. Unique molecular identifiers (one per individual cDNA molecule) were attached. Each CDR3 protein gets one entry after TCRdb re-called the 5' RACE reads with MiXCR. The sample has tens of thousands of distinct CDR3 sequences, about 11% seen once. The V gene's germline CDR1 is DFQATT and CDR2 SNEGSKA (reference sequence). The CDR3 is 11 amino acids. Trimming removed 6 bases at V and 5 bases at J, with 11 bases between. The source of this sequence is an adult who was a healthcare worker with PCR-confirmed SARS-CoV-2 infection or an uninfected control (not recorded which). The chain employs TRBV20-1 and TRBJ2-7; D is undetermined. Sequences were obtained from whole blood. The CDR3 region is CSARSGHEQYF. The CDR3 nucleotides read TGCAGTGCCAGGTCCGGGCACGAGCAGTACTTC.